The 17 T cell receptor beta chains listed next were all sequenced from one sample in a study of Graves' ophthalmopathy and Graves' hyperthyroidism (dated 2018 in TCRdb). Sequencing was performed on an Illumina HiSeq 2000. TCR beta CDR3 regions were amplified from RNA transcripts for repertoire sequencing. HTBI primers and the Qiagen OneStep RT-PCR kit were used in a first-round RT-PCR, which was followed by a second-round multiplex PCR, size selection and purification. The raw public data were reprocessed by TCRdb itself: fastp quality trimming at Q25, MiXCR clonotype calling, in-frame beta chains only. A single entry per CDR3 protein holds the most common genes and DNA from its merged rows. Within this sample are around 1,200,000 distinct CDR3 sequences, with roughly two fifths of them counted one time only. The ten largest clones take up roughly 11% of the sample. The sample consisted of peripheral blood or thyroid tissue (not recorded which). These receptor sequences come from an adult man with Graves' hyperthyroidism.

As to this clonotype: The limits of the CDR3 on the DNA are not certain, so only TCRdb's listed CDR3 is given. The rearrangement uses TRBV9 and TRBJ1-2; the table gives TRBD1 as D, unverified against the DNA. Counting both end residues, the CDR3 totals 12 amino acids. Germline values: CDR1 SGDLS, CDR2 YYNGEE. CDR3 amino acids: CASSVGAGTHTF.

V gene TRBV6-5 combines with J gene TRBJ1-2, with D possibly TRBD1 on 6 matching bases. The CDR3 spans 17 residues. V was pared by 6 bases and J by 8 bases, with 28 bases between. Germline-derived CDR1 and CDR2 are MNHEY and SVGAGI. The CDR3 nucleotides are TGTGCCAGCAGGTCGCAGGGGTTAGGGCAGTCCCTGAAGGGCTACACCTTC. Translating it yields CASRSQGLGQSLKGYTF.

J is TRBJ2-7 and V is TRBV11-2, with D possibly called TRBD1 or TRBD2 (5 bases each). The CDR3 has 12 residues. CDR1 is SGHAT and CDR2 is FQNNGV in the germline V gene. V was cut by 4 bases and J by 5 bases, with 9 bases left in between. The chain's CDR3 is CASSSVGDEQYF. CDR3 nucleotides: TGTGCCAGCAGCTCAGTGGGGGACGAGCAGTACTTC. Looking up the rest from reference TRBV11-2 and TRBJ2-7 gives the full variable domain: EAGVAQSPRYKIIEKRQSVAFWCNPISGHATLYWYQQILGQGPKLLIQFQNNGVVDDSQLPKDRFSAERLKGVDSTLKIQPAKLEDSAVYLCASSSVGDEQYFGPGTRLTVT.

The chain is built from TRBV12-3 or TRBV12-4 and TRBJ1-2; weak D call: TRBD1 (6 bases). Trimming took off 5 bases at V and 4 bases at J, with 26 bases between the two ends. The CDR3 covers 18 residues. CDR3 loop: CASSELAGGTGAIYGYTF. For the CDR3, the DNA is TGTGCCAGCAGTGAACTAGCGGGGGGCACCGGGGCCATCTATGGCTACACCTTC.

The CDR3 loop is CASSEGVGTDGYEQYF. CDR3 DNA: TGTGCCAGCAGTGAAGGGGTCGGGACCGATGGGTACGAGCAGTACTTC. V gene TRBV25-1 combines with J gene TRBJ2-7; either TRBD1 or TRBD2 may fit D (5 bases each). Per germline, CDR1 MGHDK and CDR2 SYGVNS. The CDR3 is made up of 16 amino acids. Between the trimmed V and J ends, which lost 2 bases and 4 bases, there was a span of 18 bases.

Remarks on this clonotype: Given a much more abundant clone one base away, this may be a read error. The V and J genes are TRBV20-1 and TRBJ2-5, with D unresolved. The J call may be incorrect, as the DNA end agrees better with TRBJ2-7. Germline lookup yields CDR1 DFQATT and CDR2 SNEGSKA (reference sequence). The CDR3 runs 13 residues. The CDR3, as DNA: TGCAGTGCTCATGGGCTAGGTTCCTCCGAGCAGTACTTC. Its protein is CSAHGLGSSEQYF.

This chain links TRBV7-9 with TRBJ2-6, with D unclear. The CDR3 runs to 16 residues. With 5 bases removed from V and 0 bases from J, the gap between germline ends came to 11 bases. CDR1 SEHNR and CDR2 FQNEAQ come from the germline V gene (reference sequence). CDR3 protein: CASSQSAVSGANVLTF. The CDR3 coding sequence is TGTGCCAGCAGCCAGTCCGCAGTCTCTGGGGCCAACGTCCTGACTTTC.

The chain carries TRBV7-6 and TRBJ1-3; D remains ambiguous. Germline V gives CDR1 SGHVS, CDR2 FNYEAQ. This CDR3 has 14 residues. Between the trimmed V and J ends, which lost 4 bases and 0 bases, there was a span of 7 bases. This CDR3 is CASSSHSSGNTIYF. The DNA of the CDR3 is TGTGCCAGCAGCTCCCACAGCTCTGGAAACACCATATATTTT.

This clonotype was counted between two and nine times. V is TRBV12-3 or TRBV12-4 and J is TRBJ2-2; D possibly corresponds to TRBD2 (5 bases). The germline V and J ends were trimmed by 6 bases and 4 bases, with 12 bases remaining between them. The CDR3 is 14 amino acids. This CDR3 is CASRELGSTGELFF. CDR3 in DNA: TGTGCCAGCAGAGAATTGGGGAGCACCGGGGAGCTGTTTTTT.

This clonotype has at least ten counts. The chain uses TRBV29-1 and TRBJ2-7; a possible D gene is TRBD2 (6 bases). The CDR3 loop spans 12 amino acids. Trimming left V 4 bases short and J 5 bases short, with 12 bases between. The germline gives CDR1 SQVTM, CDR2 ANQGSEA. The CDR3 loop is CSVGWGVDEQYF. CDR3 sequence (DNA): TGCAGCGTTGGTTGGGGGGTGGACGAGCAGTACTTC.

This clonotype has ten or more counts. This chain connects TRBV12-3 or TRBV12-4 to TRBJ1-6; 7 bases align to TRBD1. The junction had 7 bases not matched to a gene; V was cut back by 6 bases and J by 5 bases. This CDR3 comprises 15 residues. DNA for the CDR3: TGTGCCAGCAGCAGACGACAGGGCGATAATTCACCCCTCCACTTT. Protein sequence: CASSRRQGDNSPLHF.

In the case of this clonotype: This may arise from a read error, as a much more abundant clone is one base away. The CDR3 coding sequence is TGCGCCAGCAGCTCCGGTGGGTCGGGGACAGGGTCTAACTACGAGCAGTACTTC. This encodes CASSSGGSGTGSNYEQYF. The chain combines TRBV5-1 with TRBJ2-7, with 9 bases that match TRBD1. CDR3 length: 18 residues. Germline lookup yields CDR1 SGHRS and CDR2 YFSETQ. With 3 bases clipped from V and 3 bases from J, the junction kept 16 bases outside the gene matches.

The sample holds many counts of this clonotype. The CDR3 reads CSVGGLQGRRGTYRSEQYF. The CDR3 coding sequence is TGCAGCGTTGGGGGTCTACAGGGTAGACGGGGGACGTATCGCAGCGAGCAGTACTTC. The chain carries TRBV29-1 and TRBJ2-7; D could derive from TRBD1 or TRBD2 (6 bases each). Germline loops: CDR1 SQVTM, CDR2 ANQGSEA. This CDR3 is 19 amino acids long. V dropped 4 bases and J dropped 6 bases, with 34 bases sitting between them.

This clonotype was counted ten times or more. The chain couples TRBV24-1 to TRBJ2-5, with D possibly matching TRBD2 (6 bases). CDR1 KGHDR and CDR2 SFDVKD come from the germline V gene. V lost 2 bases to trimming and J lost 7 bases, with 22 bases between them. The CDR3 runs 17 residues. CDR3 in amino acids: CATSDYGRDGGFGTQYF. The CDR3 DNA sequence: TGTGCCACCAGTGATTATGGCCGGGACGGGGGATTCGGGACCCAGTACTTC.

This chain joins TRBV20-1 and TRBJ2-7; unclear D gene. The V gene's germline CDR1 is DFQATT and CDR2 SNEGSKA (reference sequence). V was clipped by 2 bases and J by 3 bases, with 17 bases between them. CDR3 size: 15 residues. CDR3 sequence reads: CSARLGDIPLYEQYF. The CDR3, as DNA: TGCAGTGCTAGACTGGGCGACATCCCGCTCTACGAGCAGTACTTC.

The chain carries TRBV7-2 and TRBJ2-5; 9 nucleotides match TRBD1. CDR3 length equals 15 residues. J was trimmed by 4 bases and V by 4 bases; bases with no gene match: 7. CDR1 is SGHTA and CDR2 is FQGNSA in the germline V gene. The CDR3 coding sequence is TGTGCCAGCAGCTGGGGGACAGGGCAATCAGAGACCCAGTACTTC. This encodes CASSWGTGQSETQYF.

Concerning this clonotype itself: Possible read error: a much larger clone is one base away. CDR3 residues: CATSRARDRGDEQYF. The CDR3 nucleotides are TGTGCCACCAGCAGAGCCCGGGACAGGGGAGACGAGCAGTACTTC. The rearrangement links TRBV15 to TRBJ2-7; 10 bases fit TRBD1. V lost 1 base, J lost 5 bases, and 5 bases stayed unmatched. The CDR3 has 15 amino acids. CDR1 and CDR2 (germline): LNHNV, YYDKDF (reference sequence).